The 27 T cell receptor beta chains below come from one sample, sequenced in a study of control samples from healthy donors and cancer patients. The protocol was immunoSEQ multiplex PCR, while the TCRdb copy is restricted to in-frame clones and leaves out a portion. This sample yields roughly 370,000 clones, of which 90% are seen a single time; 6% to 7% belongs to the top ten. The sample comprised PBMCs. Every receptor here comes from a man aged 40-50 years with head and neck cancer.

This chain joins TRBV11-2 and TRBJ2-3; 9 bases are a match to TRBD2. Germline values: CDR1 SGHAT, CDR2 FQNNGV. The length of the CDR3 is 16 residues. The ends lost 3 bases at V and 4 bases at J; junction bases unmatched: 8. CDR3 region: CASSLGGRAGADTQYF. CDR3 sequence (DNA): TGTGCCAGCAGCTTGGGCGGGAGGGCCGGCGCAGATACGCAGTATTTT. Together with reference TRBV11-2 and TRBJ2-3, the CDR3 gives the full variable domain: EAGVAQSPRYKIIEKRQSVAFWCNPISGHATLYWYQQILGQGPKLLIQFQNNGVVDDSQLPKDRFSAERLKGVDSTLKIQPAKLEDSAVYLCASSLGGRAGADTQYFGPGTRLTVL.

The chain couples TRBV10-3 to TRBJ2-7; the D gene is possibly TRBD2 (6 bases). Trimming took off 4 bases at V and 0 bases at J, with 10 bases between the two ends. Germline CDR1 ENHRY, CDR2 SYGVKD. This CDR3 has 14 amino acids. The CDR3 loop is CAISGVGGSYEQYF. For the CDR3, the DNA is TGTGCCATCAGTGGGGTGGGGGGCTCCTACGAGCAGTACTTC.

In DNA, the CDR3 is TGTGCCAGTAGTCCCGGGTATACGCAGTATTTT. The encoded protein is CASSPGYTQYF. The genes are TRBV19 and TRBJ2-3; D unresolved. V was trimmed by 5 bases and J by 7 bases, leaving 7 bases between them. Germline CDR1 LNHDA, CDR2 SQIVND (reference sequence). CDR3 length: 11 amino acids.

The rearrangement uses TRBV5-6 and TRBJ2-3, with unresolved D. This CDR3 is built from 14 residues. The V gene's germline CDR1 is SGHDT and CDR2 YYEEEE. Trimming pared 1 base from V and 1 base from J, leaving 7 bases between. CDR3 region: CASSLRLGTDTQYF. The CDR3 coding sequence is TGTGCCAGCAGCTTGAGACTGGGCACAGATACGCAGTATTTT.

This chain links TRBV19 with TRBJ1-2; D is unresolved. Germline CDR1 and CDR2: LNHDA and SQIVND (reference sequence). CDR3 length: 13 amino acids. Trimming took off 4 bases at V and 3 bases at J, with 9 bases between the two ends. The CDR3 region has the DNA TGTGCCAGTAGTACCTACGGAGACTATGGCTACACCTTC. It specifies CASSTYGDYGYTF.

This chain connects TRBV4-3 to TRBJ2-1; 9 positions match TRBD1. CDR1 LGHNA and CDR2 YSLEER come from the germline V gene. The CDR3 runs 15 residues. V dropped 3 bases and J dropped 6; count of bases not matched to a gene: 6. The CDR3 bases are TGCGCCAGCAGCCACCACAGGGGGCTGTTCAATGAGCAGTTCTTC. This sequence encodes CASSHHRGLFNEQFF.

The V gene is TRBV15, the J gene TRBJ2-3; TRBD1 matches at 11 bases. J was trimmed by 0 bases and V by 6 bases; bases with no gene match: 8. CDR1 LNHNV and CDR2 YYDKDF come from the germline V gene (reference sequence). The CDR3 runs to 17 residues. CDR3 region: CATRRAGQGVSTDTQYF. CDR3 coding DNA: TGTGCCACCAGACGGGCGGGACAGGGGGTTAGCACAGATACGCAGTATTTT. Looking up the rest from reference TRBV15 and TRBJ2-3 gives the full variable domain: DAMVIQNPRYQVTQFGKPVTLSCSQTLNHNVMYWYQQKSSQAPKLLFHYYDKDFNNEADTPDNFQSRRPNTSFCFLDIRSPGLGDTAMYLCATRRAGQGVSTDTQYFGPGTRLTVL.

This chain uses TRBV29-1 with TRBJ1-2; no definite D call. Germline CDR1 and CDR2: SQVTM and ANQGSEA. This CDR3 region has 13 residues. The V end lost 1 base, the J end lost 2 bases, and 8 bases lay between the germline ends. CDR3: CSVEGVGNYGYTF. The CDR3 DNA reads as TGCAGCGTTGAAGGGGTAGGGAACTATGGCTACACCTTC.

On this clone: This same CDR3 is encoded by further DNA sequences in the sample. The V call is TRBV7-2, the J call TRBJ1-1; D is unclear. The CDR3 length is 13 residues. V was cut by 1 base and J by 2 bases, with 5 bases left in between. The germline V gene has CDR1 SGHTA and CDR2 FQGNSA. The CDR3: CASSLERNTEAFF. The CDR3 DNA is TGTGCCAGCAGCTTAGAAAGAAACACTGAAGCTTTCTTT.

The sample holds one count of this clone. This chain uses TRBV28 with TRBJ1-1, with D possibly matching TRBD1 (5 bases). The CDR3 has 15 residues. V was cut by 5 bases and J by 1 base, with 14 bases left in between. CDR1 is MDHEN, CDR2 SYDVKM, per germline. CDR3 sequence: CASSGGGVGNTEAFF. In DNA form, the CDR3 reads TGTGCCAGCAGTGGAGGAGGGGTAGGGAACACTGAAGCTTTCTTT.

V gene TRBV3-1 (or the pseudogene TRBV3-2) combines with J gene TRBJ2-7; 9 bases fit TRBD2. Germline CDR1 LGHDT, CDR2 YNNKEL (reference sequence). The V gene end was trimmed by 0 bases and the J gene end by 2 bases; junction bases not matched to a gene: 8. There are 17 residues in the CDR3. The CDR3 DNA reads TGTGCCAGCAGCCAAGAATCGCGGGAGGGCCTGGCCTACGAGCAGTACTTC. Translating it yields CASSQESREGLAYEQYF.

This sequence joins TRBV19 and TRBJ1-3; D remains ambiguous. This CDR3 is 16 amino acids long. The germline V gene encodes CDR1 LNHDA and CDR2 SQIVND (reference sequence). With 6 bases removed from V and 0 bases from J, the gap between germline ends came to 15 bases. The CDR3 is CASRGEQWLSGNTIYF. The CDR3 DNA follows: TGTGCCAGTAGAGGCGAACAATGGCTCTCTGGAAACACCATATATTTT.

Turning to this clone: A read error may account for a junction end that differs from germline. This chain uses TRBV28 with TRBJ2-2; 7 bases fit TRBD2. This CDR3 spans 14 amino acids. Germline V CDR1 and CDR2: MDHEN, SYDVKM. For the CDR3, the DNA is TGTGCCAGCATTTTACAGCGGGGCACCGGGGAGCTGTTTTTT. It translates to CASILQRGTGELFF.

The chain uses TRBV4-2 and TRBJ2-7; D remains ambiguous. V was cut by 1 base and J by 0 bases, with 7 bases left in between. The CDR3 loop spans 14 amino acids. Germline CDR1 reads LGHNA; CDR2 reads YNFKEQ. The CDR3 loop is CASSQGPSSYEQYF. CDR3 nucleotide sequence: TGTGCCAGCAGCCAAGGCCCTAGCTCCTACGAGCAGTACTTC.

The V and J genes are TRBV9 and TRBJ2-7, with D possibly being TRBD2 (5 bases). Trimming took off 4 bases at V and 0 bases at J, with 11 bases between the two ends. The CDR3 totals 14 residues. The germline CDR1 and CDR2 sequences are SGDLS and YYNGEE. The CDR3 protein is CASSPFTSSYEQYF. In DNA, the CDR3 is TGTGCCAGCAGCCCCTTTACTAGCTCCTACGAGCAGTACTTC.

The rearrangement joins TRBV13 to TRBJ2-2; D is uncertain. With 5 bases removed from V and 0 bases from J, the gap between germline ends came to 10 bases. Germline-derived CDR1 and CDR2 are PRHDT and FYEKMQ (reference sequence). The CDR3 is made up of 15 amino acids. Here the CDR3 DNA reads TGTGCCAGCAGCCTGAGACTCACGAACACCGGGGAGCTGTTTTTT. Residues: CASSLRLTNTGELFF.

This clone appeared a single time. The rearrangement joins TRBV7-9 to TRBJ1-1; tentative D call: TRBD1 (5 bases). This CDR3 comprises 13 residues. The germline CDR1 and CDR2 sequences are SEHNR and FQNEAQ (reference sequence). Between the trimmed V and J ends, which lost 2 bases and 4 bases, there was a span of 8 bases. CDR3 region: CASSLTGTTEAFF. The CDR3 nucleotides read TGTGCCAGCAGCTTAACGGGGACCACTGAAGCTTTCTTT.

The chain combines TRBV19 with TRBJ2-5; unclear D gene. V was shortened by 5 bases and J by 2 bases, with 21 bases between the two germline ends. The CDR3 extends over 17 amino acids. The germline CDR1 and CDR2 sequences are LNHDA and SQIVND (reference sequence). The DNA for the CDR3 is TGTGCCAGTAGTGTCAGTTTGGGGTTTCGGTCACAAGAGACCCAGTACTTC. It specifies CASSVSLGFRSQETQYF.

The CDR3 reads CAWSVSSDQPQHF. The CDR3 DNA reads TGTGCCTGGAGTGTATCATCGGATCAGCCCCAGCATTTT. This rearrangement joins TRBV30 to TRBJ1-5; D gene ambiguous. Between the trimmed V and J ends, which lost 0 bases and 5 bases, there was a span of 8 bases. The CDR3 extends over 13 amino acids. Germline V lookup: CDR1 GTSNPN, CDR2 SVGIG (reference sequence).

V gene TRBV4-3 combines with J gene TRBJ2-5, with 8 bases that match TRBD1. The V segment lost 4 bases and the J segment 2 bases; nucleotides outside the gene matches: 3. This CDR3 contains 14 residues. Germline CDR1 and CDR2: LGHNA and YSLEER. CDR3 DNA: TGCGCCAGCAGCCTAACAGGGGGTCAAGAGACCCAGTACTTC. This gives the protein CASSLTGGQETQYF.

The genes are TRBV3-1 (or the pseudogene TRBV3-2) and TRBJ2-7; the match to TRBD1 covers 10 bases. The CDR3 sequence is 20 residues long. CDR1 is LGHDT, CDR2 YNNKEL, per germline (reference sequence). V lost 5 bases and J lost 1; bases outside the gene matches: 20. The CDR3 here is CASSFAKGTVPGQGSYEQYF. CDR3 nucleotide sequence: TGTGCCAGCAGCTTTGCCAAGGGTACGGTACCGGGACAGGGGTCCTACGAGCAGTACTTC.

This clone was recorded once. The gene calls are TRBV4-1 and TRBJ1-4; no reliable D call. The ends were cut back, 1 base at V and 4 bases at J, with 10 bases in the middle. There are 15 residues in the CDR3. Germline CDR1 reads MGHRA; CDR2 reads YSYEKL. CDR3 nucleotide sequence: TGCGCCAGCAGCCAAGCGGCGGGAATTAATGAAAAACTGTTTTTT. As protein: CASSQAAGINEKLFF.

The chain is built from TRBV5-8 and TRBJ2-5; 9 positions agree with TRBD2. With V trimmed by 4 bases and J by 4 bases, 8 bases remained unmatched. The CDR3 spans 15 residues. Germline-derived CDR1 and CDR2 are SGHTS and YDEGEE. The CDR3: CASSPPAGGRETQYF. Here the CDR3 DNA reads TGTGCCAGCAGCCCCCCGGCGGGAGGGAGAGAGACCCAGTACTTC.

The CDR3 coding sequence is TGTGCCAGCAGCCAGGGGTCCCTGAACACTGAAGCTTTCTTT. It is translated as CASSQGSLNTEAFF. This sequence joins TRBV11-3 and TRBJ1-1, with D maybe TRBD1 (6 bases). The germline CDR1 and CDR2 sequences are SGHNT and YENEEA. Trimming took off 5 bases at V and 0 bases at J, with 10 bases between the two ends. The CDR3 consists of 14 residues.

The chain recombines TRBV5-4 with TRBJ1-1; no clear D gene. Germline V gene data show CDR1 as SGHNT and CDR2 as YYREEE (reference sequence). CDR3 length equals 12 residues. The V and J ends lost 2 bases and 8 bases respectively, with 10 bases between them. The CDR3 region has the DNA TGTGCCAGCAGCTTCCGCCCCTCCGAAGCTTTCTTT. It is translated as CASSFRPSEAFF.

V and J are TRBV7-2 and TRBJ2-1; TRBD2 matches 8 bases. V shed 4 bases and J 9 bases; nucleotides not matched to a gene: 14. The CDR3 totals 16 residues. The germline V gene encodes CDR1 SGHTA and CDR2 FQGNSA. CDR3 protein: CASSSQSGGRVIEQFF. The CDR3 DNA is TGTGCCAGCAGCTCGCAAAGCGGGGGTAGGGTTATTGAGCAGTTCTTC.

This rearrangement joins TRBV28 to TRBJ2-1; tentative D call: TRBD2 (5 bases). CDR1 and CDR2 (germline): MDHEN, SYDVKM. Trimming removed 6 bases at V and 4 bases at J, with 10 bases between. The CDR3 contains 13 residues. CDR3 sequence: CASSPGSYNEQFF. CDR3 bases: TGTGCCAGCAGCCCGGGGAGTTACAATGAGCAGTTCTTC.